Listed below are T cell receptor beta chains from one sample, sequenced in a study of human T cells and chemical hapten exposure. TCRdb reanalysed the 5' RACE reads using MiXCR and keeps one entry per CDR3 protein. In the table there are about 140,000 distinct CDR3 sequences, approximately 4% of which are singletons. All receptors come from a female donor in good health. Both conserved end residues are part of each CDR3. Each record gives: clone size, J gene, CDR3 length, V gene, D gene, CDR3 DNA, CDR3 protein. D genes are given only for firm matches. A row's size may be missing; if present it is once, few, many or a size class.

clone_size: many
j_call: TRBJ1-1
cdr3_length: 15
v_call: TRBV10-3
d_call: TRBD1
cdr3_nt: TGTGCCATCAGTTCTAGGACAGGGGTGAACACTGAAGCTTTCTTT
cdr3_aa: CAISSRTGVNTEAFF

clone_size: many
j_call: TRBJ1-1
cdr3_length: 14
v_call: TRBV7-2
d_call: .
cdr3_nt: TGTGCCAGCAGCTCCCGGCTAGGTCCCCATGAAGCTTTCTTT
cdr3_aa: CASSSRLGPHEAFF

clone_size: .
j_call: TRBJ2-7
cdr3_length: 16
v_call: TRBV6-6
d_call: TRBD2
cdr3_nt: TGTGCCAGCAGTTACTCGTATCCGGGGGGGAGGGCCGAGCAGTACTTC
cdr3_aa: CASSYSYPGGRAEQYF

clone_size: many
j_call: TRBJ1-4
cdr3_length: 12
v_call: TRBV5-5
d_call: .
cdr3_nt: TGTGCCAGCAGGGGAGTGAATGAAAAACTGTTTTTT
cdr3_aa: CASRGVNEKLFF

clone_size: many
j_call: TRBJ2-1
cdr3_length: 15
v_call: TRBV5-4
d_call: .
cdr3_nt: TGTGCCAGCAGCGGGGCCCCGACAGGCGGCAATGAGCAGTTCTTC
cdr3_aa: CASSGAPTGGNEQFF

clone_size: few
j_call: TRBJ2-5
cdr3_length: 14
v_call: TRBV4-2
d_call: .
cdr3_nt: TGTGCCAGCAGCCAAGAGATGGGAAGGGAGACCCAGTACTTC
cdr3_aa: CASSQEMGRETQYF

clone_size: many
j_call: TRBJ2-7
cdr3_length: 14
v_call: TRBV29-1
d_call: .
cdr3_nt: TGCAGCGTTGAATTGGGCAGGAGCTCCTACGAGCAGTACTTC
cdr3_aa: CSVELGRSSYEQYF

clone_size: many
j_call: TRBJ2-3
cdr3_length: 17
v_call: TRBV6-7
d_call: .
cdr3_nt: TGTGCCAGCAGTTACAAGCGCCAGGCGGTTTTAGCAGATACGCAGTATTTT
cdr3_aa: CASSYKRQAVLADTQYF

clone_size: .
j_call: TRBJ2-3
cdr3_length: 13
v_call: TRBV9
d_call: .
cdr3_nt: TGTGCCAGCAGCGTAGGTGCGGCAGATACGCAGTATTTT
cdr3_aa: CASSVGAADTQYF

clone_size: many
j_call: TRBJ2-3
cdr3_length: 13
v_call: TRBV24-1
d_call: .
cdr3_nt: TGTGCCACCAGTCCCGCTAGCACAGATACGCAGTATTTT
cdr3_aa: CATSPASTDTQYF

clone_size: many
j_call: TRBJ1-1
cdr3_length: 15
v_call: TRBV29-1
d_call: .
cdr3_nt: TGCAGCGTTGAAAAGGAATGGTTAATGAACACTGAAGCTTTCTTT
cdr3_aa: CSVEKEWLMNTEAFF

clone_size: many
j_call: TRBJ1-3
cdr3_length: 20
v_call: TRBV3-2
d_call: .
cdr3_nt: TGTGCCAGCAGCCAACCACCTTCCCCGGACAGGCAACGCTCTGGAAACACCATATATTTT
cdr3_aa: CASSQPPSPDRQRSGNTIYF

clone_size: few
j_call: TRBJ1-1
cdr3_length: 14
v_call: TRBV3-1
d_call: .
cdr3_nt: TGTGCCAGCAGGCAACCCGACAGGAACACTGAAGCTTTCTTT
cdr3_aa: CASRQPDRNTEAFF

clone_size: .
j_call: TRBJ1-4
cdr3_length: 13
v_call: TRBV28
d_call: .
cdr3_nt: TGTGCCATTACTTCCCGGGGGGCGGAAAAACTGTTTTTT
cdr3_aa: CAITSRGAEKLFF

clone_size: many
j_call: TRBJ2-3
cdr3_length: 13
v_call: TRBV29-1
d_call: TRBD1
cdr3_nt: TGCAGCGTCGAGACAGGGATCACAGATACGCAGTATTTT
cdr3_aa: CSVETGITDTQYF

clone_size: many
j_call: TRBJ2-3
cdr3_length: 14
v_call: TRBV29-1
d_call: TRBD1
cdr3_nt: TGCAGCGTTGAGGACGGGACAGGCACAGATACGCAGTATTTT
cdr3_aa: CSVEDGTGTDTQYF

clone_size: many
j_call: TRBJ2-2
cdr3_length: 16
v_call: TRBV6-6
d_call: .
cdr3_nt: TGTGCCAGCAGTTATCTGCGGGCTTCATTCACCGGGGAGCTGTTTTTT
cdr3_aa: CASSYLRASFTGELFF

clone_size: many
j_call: TRBJ1-1
cdr3_length: 16
v_call: TRBV7-6
d_call: TRBD1
cdr3_nt: TGTGCCAGCAGCTTAGCGACAGGGGGCTTCGGCACTGAAGCTTTCTTT
cdr3_aa: CASSLATGGFGTEAFF

clone_size: many
j_call: TRBJ1-2
cdr3_length: 14
v_call: TRBV2
d_call: TRBD1
cdr3_nt: TGTGCCAGCATCGGACAGGGGAAGGCCTATGGCTACACCTTC
cdr3_aa: CASIGQGKAYGYTF

clone_size: many
j_call: TRBJ1-1
cdr3_length: 15
v_call: TRBV7-2
d_call: .
cdr3_nt: TGTGCCAGCAGCTTGTCTTGGGGTACTGGCACTGAAGCTTTCTTT
cdr3_aa: CASSLSWGTGTEAFF

clone_size: many
j_call: TRBJ2-7
cdr3_length: 13
v_call: TRBV27
d_call: TRBD1
cdr3_nt: TGTGCCAGCAGTTTATCGTACAGGGGAGAGCAGTACTTC
cdr3_aa: CASSLSYRGEQYF

clone_size: many
j_call: TRBJ2-1
cdr3_length: 16
v_call: TRBV7-9
d_call: TRBD1
cdr3_nt: TGTGCCAGCAGCTCGGGACAGGTCACGTCCTACAATGAGCAGTTCTTC
cdr3_aa: CASSSGQVTSYNEQFF

clone_size: many
j_call: TRBJ2-2
cdr3_length: 16
v_call: TRBV6-1
d_call: TRBD2
cdr3_nt: TGTGCCAGCAGTCCCCTAGCGGGGCTGAACACCGGGGAGCTGTTTTTT
cdr3_aa: CASSPLAGLNTGELFF

clone_size: many
j_call: TRBJ1-1
cdr3_length: 16
v_call: TRBV5-1
d_call: TRBD1
cdr3_nt: TGCGCCAGCAGCTACGGACAGGGGAGGGTCGTCACTGAAGCTTTCTTT
cdr3_aa: CASSYGQGRVVTEAFF

clone_size: many
j_call: TRBJ1-2
cdr3_length: 18
v_call: TRBV7-9
d_call: TRBD1
cdr3_nt: TGTGCCAGCAGATCCTGGGGGACAGGGGGCGAGGAAAACTATGGCTACACCTTC
cdr3_aa: CASRSWGTGGEENYGYTF

clone_size: many
j_call: TRBJ1-1
cdr3_length: 13
v_call: TRBV24-1
d_call: .
cdr3_nt: TGTGCCACCAGAGACGGGATGAACACTGAAGCTTTCTTT
cdr3_aa: CATRDGMNTEAFF

clone_size: few
j_call: TRBJ2-7
cdr3_length: 14
v_call: TRBV7-9
d_call: TRBD1
cdr3_nt: TGTGCCAGCAGGGGGACAGGGGGCACCCACGAGCAGTACTTC
cdr3_aa: CASRGTGGTHEQYF

clone_size: many
j_call: TRBJ2-4
cdr3_length: 16
v_call: TRBV28
d_call: .
cdr3_nt: TGTGCCAGCAGTTTAATGTCGGAACTAGCCAAAAACATTCAGTACTTC
cdr3_aa: CASSLMSELAKNIQYF

clone_size: many
j_call: TRBJ2-5
cdr3_length: 16
v_call: TRBV20-1
d_call: .
cdr3_nt: TGCAGTGCTAGAGATTGGGGAACCCTCTATCAAGAGACCCAGTACTTC
cdr3_aa: CSARDWGTLYQETQYF

clone_size: many
j_call: TRBJ1-2
cdr3_length: 16
v_call: TRBV20-1
d_call: .
cdr3_nt: TGCAGTGCCCGACCTAATTACAACAGGGCGTGGTATGGCTACACCTTC
cdr3_aa: CSARPNYNRAWYGYTF

clone_size: many
j_call: TRBJ1-3
cdr3_length: 15
v_call: TRBV19
d_call: TRBD1
cdr3_nt: TGTGCCAGTAGTGAGGGACAGTTCTCTGGAAACACCATATATTTT
cdr3_aa: CASSEGQFSGNTIYF

clone_size: many
j_call: TRBJ2-4
cdr3_length: 15
v_call: TRBV20-1
d_call: TRBD1
cdr3_nt: TGCAGTTCCCACACCCGACAGGGGCGTAAAAACATTCAGTACTTC
cdr3_aa: CSSHTRQGRKNIQYF

clone_size: many
j_call: TRBJ2-1
cdr3_length: 16
v_call: TRBV4-3
d_call: TRBD2
cdr3_nt: TGCGCCAGCAGCCAAGATAGCGGGGGGGCCGGGGATGAGCAGTTCTTC
cdr3_aa: CASSQDSGGAGDEQFF

clone_size: many
j_call: TRBJ2-5
cdr3_length: 14
v_call: TRBV5-5
d_call: .
cdr3_nt: TGTGCCAGCAGCTCCGACTACCTTTCAGAGACCCAGTACTTC
cdr3_aa: CASSSDYLSETQYF

clone_size: many
j_call: TRBJ2-3
cdr3_length: 16
v_call: TRBV7-6
d_call: .
cdr3_nt: TGTGCCAGCAGCTTAGGCCCAACTACTAGCACAGATACGCAGTATTTT
cdr3_aa: CASSLGPTTSTDTQYF

clone_size: many
j_call: TRBJ2-3
cdr3_length: 14
v_call: TRBV12-3/TRBV12-4
d_call: .
cdr3_nt: TGTGCCAGCAGTTTATGGGACCACACAGATACGCAGTATTTT
cdr3_aa: CASSLWDHTDTQYF

clone_size: many
j_call: TRBJ2-3
cdr3_length: 13
v_call: TRBV5-5
d_call: .
cdr3_nt: TGTGCCAGCAGCTTTACAGGCACAGATACGCAGTATTTT
cdr3_aa: CASSFTGTDTQYF

clone_size: many
j_call: TRBJ1-1
cdr3_length: 14
v_call: TRBV19
d_call: TRBD1
cdr3_nt: TGTGCCAGTAGTATTACAGGGGGCACCACTGAAGCTTTCTTT
cdr3_aa: CASSITGGTTEAFF

clone_size: many
j_call: TRBJ2-7
cdr3_length: 14
v_call: TRBV5-1
d_call: .
cdr3_nt: TGCGCCAGCAGCTTGGAGGGGCCTGACTACGAGCAGTACTTC
cdr3_aa: CASSLEGPDYEQYF

clone_size: many
j_call: TRBJ1-4
cdr3_length: 15
v_call: TRBV5-5
d_call: .
cdr3_nt: TGTGCCAGCAGCTTGGAGGGGGTCACTAATGAAAAACTGTTTTTT
cdr3_aa: CASSLEGVTNEKLFF

clone_size: many
j_call: TRBJ1-4
cdr3_length: 15
v_call: TRBV10-3
d_call: .
cdr3_nt: TGTGCCATCAGCCCCGGGAGCACAACTAATGAAAAACTGTTTTTT
cdr3_aa: CAISPGSTTNEKLFF

clone_size: many
j_call: TRBJ1-3
cdr3_length: 15
v_call: TRBV6-2/TRBV6-3
d_call: TRBD1
cdr3_nt: TGTGCCAGCAGTACCCGGACAGGGAGCGGAAACACCATATATTTT
cdr3_aa: CASSTRTGSGNTIYF

clone_size: many
j_call: TRBJ1-1
cdr3_length: 12
v_call: TRBV24-1
d_call: .
cdr3_nt: TGTGCCATTCGGGGGGCAGGCACTGAAGCTTTCTTT
cdr3_aa: CAIRGAGTEAFF

clone_size: many
j_call: TRBJ2-7
cdr3_length: 16
v_call: TRBV6-2/TRBV6-3
d_call: .
cdr3_nt: TGTGCCAGCAGTTACGGGTCGGGACACATCTCCTACGAGCAGTACTTC
cdr3_aa: CASSYGSGHISYEQYF

clone_size: many
j_call: TRBJ2-1
cdr3_length: 12
v_call: TRBV5-1
d_call: .
cdr3_nt: TGCGCCAGCAGTCAGGGGGGGAATGAGCAGTTCTTC
cdr3_aa: CASSQGGNEQFF

clone_size: many
j_call: TRBJ2-1
cdr3_length: 16
v_call: TRBV6-1
d_call: .
cdr3_nt: TGTGCCAGCAGTGAACGGGTCGGGACATCCTCCAATGAGCAGTTCTTC
cdr3_aa: CASSERVGTSSNEQFF

clone_size: many
j_call: TRBJ2-7
cdr3_length: 13
v_call: TRBV5-1
d_call: .
cdr3_nt: TGCGCCAGCAGCTCCCCGGGAATCTACGAGCAGTACTTC
cdr3_aa: CASSSPGIYEQYF

clone_size: few
j_call: TRBJ1-5
cdr3_length: 13
v_call: TRBV12-3/TRBV12-4
d_call: TRBD1
cdr3_nt: TGTGCCAGCAGCCTAGGACAGGTGCCGCCCCAGCATTTT
cdr3_aa: CASSLGQVPPQHF

clone_size: many
j_call: TRBJ2-1
cdr3_length: 16
v_call: TRBV24-1
d_call: TRBD1
cdr3_nt: TGTGCCACCAGGGGTACACCGGGACAGGGGAGAGATGAGCAGTTCTTC
cdr3_aa: CATRGTPGQGRDEQFF

clone_size: many
j_call: TRBJ2-3
cdr3_length: 14
v_call: TRBV2
d_call: .
cdr3_nt: TGTGCCACCGGGACCCACCAAGCCACAGATACGCAGTATTTT
cdr3_aa: CATGTHQATDTQYF

clone_size: many
j_call: TRBJ2-5
cdr3_length: 14
v_call: TRBV5-6
d_call: .
cdr3_nt: TGTGCCAGCAGCCCGACCCCAATACAAGAGACCCAGTACTTC
cdr3_aa: CASSPTPIQETQYF

clone_size: .
j_call: TRBJ2-3
cdr3_length: 18
v_call: TRBV27
d_call: TRBD2
cdr3_nt: TGTGCCAGCAGTTTAATAGCGGGGGGGCCTGTAGGCACAGATACGCAGTATTTT
cdr3_aa: CASSLIAGGPVGTDTQYF

clone_size: many
j_call: TRBJ2-1
cdr3_length: 15
v_call: TRBV28
d_call: TRBD1
cdr3_nt: TGTGCCAGCACTTTAAGACAGGGTGGCTACAATGAGCAGTTCTTC
cdr3_aa: CASTLRQGGYNEQFF

clone_size: few
j_call: TRBJ1-1
cdr3_length: 15
v_call: TRBV5-5
d_call: .
cdr3_nt: TGTGCCAGCAGCTGGGGAGGGGAAGGTGAGACTGAAGCTTTCTTT
cdr3_aa: CASSWGGEGETEAFF

clone_size: many
j_call: TRBJ2-3
cdr3_length: 16
v_call: TRBV5-4
d_call: TRBD2
cdr3_nt: TGTGCCAGCAGCTTGGGGGCGGGGGGGCCAGGAGATACGCAGTATTTT
cdr3_aa: CASSLGAGGPGDTQYF

clone_size: many
j_call: TRBJ2-7
cdr3_length: 17
v_call: TRBV7-2
d_call: TRBD1
cdr3_nt: TGTGCCAGCAGCTTACAAACCGGGACAGCGCAAGCCTACGAGCAGTACTTC
cdr3_aa: CASSLQTGTAQAYEQYF

clone_size: .
j_call: TRBJ2-6
cdr3_length: 17
v_call: TRBV7-2
d_call: .
cdr3_nt: TGTGCCAGCAGCCAAACGGGGCGGGCCTCTGGGGCCAACGTCCTGACTTTC
cdr3_aa: CASSQTGRASGANVLTF

clone_size: few
j_call: TRBJ2-2
cdr3_length: 14
v_call: TRBV9
d_call: .
cdr3_nt: TGTGCCAGCAGCGTAGCCCGGGTGTCCGGGGAGCTGTTTTTT
cdr3_aa: CASSVARVSGELFF

clone_size: many
j_call: TRBJ2-7
cdr3_length: 15
v_call: TRBV7-2
d_call: TRBD1
cdr3_nt: TGTGCCAGCAGCCAAAGACAGGGGGTGAATTACGAGCAGTACTTC
cdr3_aa: CASSQRQGVNYEQYF

clone_size: many
j_call: TRBJ2-1
cdr3_length: 13
v_call: TRBV7-8
d_call: .
cdr3_nt: TGTGCCAGCAGCTTAGTGACGATCGATGAGCAGTTCTTC
cdr3_aa: CASSLVTIDEQFF